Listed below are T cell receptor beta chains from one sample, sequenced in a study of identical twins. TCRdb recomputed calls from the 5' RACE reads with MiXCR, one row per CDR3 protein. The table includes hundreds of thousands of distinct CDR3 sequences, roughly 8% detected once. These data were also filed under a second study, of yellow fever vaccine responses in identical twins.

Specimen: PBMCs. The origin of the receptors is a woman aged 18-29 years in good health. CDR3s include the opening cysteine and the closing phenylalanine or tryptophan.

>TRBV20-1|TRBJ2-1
CSAQGLAGLYNEQFF
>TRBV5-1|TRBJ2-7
CASSLYEGTYEQYF
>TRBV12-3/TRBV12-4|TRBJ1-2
CASSTHSTDNYGYTF
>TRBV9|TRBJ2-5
CASSVDGIKETQYF
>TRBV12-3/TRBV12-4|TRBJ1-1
CASRPGGGGTEAVF
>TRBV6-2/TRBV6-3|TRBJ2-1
CASSLTRGLAGDNEQFF
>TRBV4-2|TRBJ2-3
CASSQDPSASSVATDTQYF
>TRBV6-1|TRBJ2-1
CASSPYRGSDNEQFF
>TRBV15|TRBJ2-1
CATSRVVIAWNEQFF
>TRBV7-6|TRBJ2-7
CASSLSPAYEQYF
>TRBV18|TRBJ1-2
CASSPRDSYDYTF
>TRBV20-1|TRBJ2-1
CSARGRLAGVFVNEQFF
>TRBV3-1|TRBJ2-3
CASSLLTSTDTQYF